This T cell receptor beta chain was documented in a study of neurological immune-mediated disorders. Regarding this clonotype: Its antigen is as yet unknown.

From 15-18 subjects, each sequencing run yielded over 180 million TCR-beta sequences. TCRdb reprocessed the 5' RACE reads with MiXCR, giving one entry per CDR3 protein. The sample contains 20,000 to 25,000 distinct CDR3 sequences, roughly a tenth of which appear only once. Per germline, CDR1 ENHRY and CDR2 SYGVKD. V lost 6 bases and J 4 bases, leaving 13 bases between the germline ends. CDR3 length: 14 residues. Points from the study as a whole: While HTLV-1-associated myelopathy showed the greatest TCR clonal expansion, multiple sclerosis showed the least, falling below healthy controls.

The source material was PBMCs. This clonotype was sampled from a woman aged 55-69 years with HTLV-1-associated myelopathy (HAM/TSP). The chain uses TRBV10-3 and TRBJ2-1; D might be TRBD2 (6 bases). The CDR3 spells CAISAGLLYNEQFF. The CDR3 DNA follows: TGTGCCATCAGCGCGGGACTGCTATACAATGAGCAGTTCTTC.